This T cell receptor (beta chain) was documented in a study of blood T cell repertoires in COVID-19. The germline V and J ends were trimmed by 11 bases and 0 bases, with 11 bases remaining between them. This CDR3 is 12 amino acids long. The method was immunoSEQ multiplex PCR; TCRdb's version includes in-frame clones alone and lacks a portion of them. The table lists about 180,000 clones, roughly 82% of them singletons. The sequencing input was PBMCs or T cells enriched from blood (not recorded which). The rearrangement joins TRBV23-1 to TRBJ2-7, with TRBD2 as a possible D gene (7 bases). TRBV23-1 is reported as an ORF; its role is uncertain. This TCR was recovered from a man in his fifties or sixties who had recovered from COVID-19. In DNA, the CDR3 is TGCGCCGGGAGGGGGAGCTCCTACGAGCAGTACTTC. This sequence encodes CAGRGSSYEQYF.